Here is one TCR beta chain with its context. Its antigen is unknown. Base qualities were left out, and no much larger clone turns up one base away. Sample time point, as interpreted from the label and publication: about 28 days (+/-7) after the second vaccine dose. Because spike-specific TCR depth and breadth did not differ between the two schedules, AZD1222 recipients who got a second dose at roughly 4 weeks were pooled with those who got a second dose at roughly 12 weeks. Samples from vaccinated people were obtained from the UK trials COV001 and COV002, which included a single-blind randomized controlled phase 2/3 trial of AZD1222 (ChAdOx1 nCoV-19) in healthy adults. For TCRbeta chain sequencing, PBMC samples from trial participants were taken at day 0 and at day 28 after the second dose. The CDR3 regions of human TCRbeta chains were analyzed by immunosequencing. The authors processed their data as follows. Repertoire TCRs were checked for matches against a reference library of SARS-CoV-2-specific TCRs that had been generated using the MIRA antigen-specificity platform. Breadth was defined as the fraction of unique TCRs that were SARS-CoV-2-associated, and depth was defined as the fraction of total T cells that were SARS-CoV-2-associated. Using the MIRA data, each spike-specific TCR was mapped to the spike region that the TCR reacts to and placed in a CD4 or CD8 class. Log10-transformed breadth and depth values were compared by one-way ANOVA with Sidak's multiple comparisons tests. As stored in TCRdb, this immuneACCESS dataset retains in-frame rearrangements with V and J assigned. A fraction of the clones does not appear; measured against another copy, unresolved V genes explain less than half of the discrepancy, and the remainder lacks a known reason. That table supplies the V and J calls and clone size; D and trimming were determined from the DNA. For this sample the table gives about 140,000 clones, of which around 93% were detected only once. 3.6% of the sample is in the top ten clones.

V was cut back by 5 bases and J by 0 bases, leaving a gap of 2 bases between them. From its cysteine to its phenylalanine, the CDR3 spans 12 amino acids. Only the CDR3 region is kept as DNA, spanning 36 bases read in frame from base 1. In the germline V gene, CDR1 corresponds to ENHRY and CDR2 to SYGVKD. This entry belongs to a study of T cell responses to AZD1222 COVID-19 vaccine (dated by TCRdb to the early 2020s). Concerning the study at large: TCR sequencing covered fewer than 250 trial participants: 200 to 220 given two doses of AZD1222 and some 25 given two doses of MenACWY control vaccine. Trial participants were enrolled into age subgroups of 18-55, 56-69 and 70-plus years, which contained 148, 28 and 57 TCR-sequenced participants, respectively.

Beyond this particular receptor, the publication reports: Most participants were white British and females outnumbered males, and the authors suggested that clonal diversity may have been underestimated. In the small 56-69-year group, the increase in depth fell short of significance, most likely because of low power. After two AZD1222 doses, spike-specific TCR breadth and depth were significantly higher than at day 0 and than in MenACWY recipients. Conclusions about previously exposed vaccinees are limited because only 6 or 7 AZD1222 recipients were SARS-CoV-2 seropositive at baseline. Nearly half of unique spike-specific TCRs reportedly recognized epitopes outside regions mutated in the B.1.351 and B.1.1.7 variants. The whole spike protein was spanned by vaccine-associated CD4 TCRs, and dominant responses were seen in regions 160-218 and 743-854. No day 14 peak-response samples were available, so repertoires were characterized only after the peak T cell response.

In this chain, TRBV10-3 is recombined with TRBJ2-1; the D segment cannot be called with confidence. The receptor's source is an adult who received the AZD1222 COVID-19 vaccine. The sequences come from peripheral blood, collected 28 days after the second AZD1222 dose. The DNA reads TGTGCCATCAGTAGCTCCTACAATGAGCAGTTCTTC. Its translation is CAISSSYNEQFF.